The 13 T cell receptor beta chains in this list originate from one sample, sequenced in a study of T cells after somatic rescue of genetic block. This table comes from immunoSEQ multiplex PCR, and its TCRdb copy is limited to in-frame clones, with some not included. Among about 88,000 clones listed, about nine tenths were seen once. Sequences were obtained from peripheral blood mononuclear cells (PBMCs). The receptors come from a woman aged 18-29 years.

The rearrangement links TRBV19 to TRBJ1-2; D is unclear. From germline, CDR1 is LNHDA and CDR2 SQIVND (reference sequence). V was clipped by 6 bases and J by 5 bases, with 16 bases between them. The CDR3 is 14 amino acids. The CDR3 reads CASRTREKEYGYTF. The CDR3 DNA reads TGTGCCAGTAGGACCCGGGAGAAGGAGTATGGCTACACCTTC.

This clone was seen a few times. V is TRBV7-9 and J is TRBJ1-5; no definite D call. The CDR3 length is 13 residues. V lost 4 bases and J lost 6, with 10 bases in between. Germline assignment: CDR1 SEHNR and CDR2 FQNEAQ (reference sequence). CDR3 residues: CASSSIGSQPQHF. In DNA form, the CDR3 reads TGTGCCAGCAGCTCCATCGGTAGTCAGCCCCAGCATTTT. Full variable domain (missing parts from reference TRBV7-9 and TRBJ1-5): DTGVSQNPRHKITKRGQNVTFRCDPISEHNRLYWYRQTLGQGPEFLTYFQNEAQLEKSRLLSDRFSAERPKGSFSTLEIQRTEQGDSAMYLCASSSIGSQPQHFGDGTRLSIL.

The chain combines TRBV27 with TRBJ1-2; D is perhaps TRBD1 (5 bases). In germline, CDR1 is MNHEY, CDR2 SMNVEV (reference sequence). Trimming left V 3 bases short and J 0 bases short, with 14 bases between. This CDR3 spans 16 amino acids. The CDR3 spells CASSLFAGYTNYGYTF. CDR3 nucleotides: TGTGCCAGCAGTTTGTTCGCAGGGTATACTAACTATGGCTACACCTTC.

V and J are TRBV5-1 and TRBJ2-6; D is ambiguous. CDR3 length equals 16 residues. Germline assignment: CDR1 SGHRS and CDR2 YFSETQ. The V gene lost 4 bases and the J gene lost 0 bases, with 11 bases spanning the gap. CDR3 nucleotides: TGCGCCAGCAGCGATATTATTACCTCTGGGGCCAACGTCCTGACTTTC. As protein: CASSDIITSGANVLTF.

V is TRBV4-3 and J is TRBJ2-7; 7 nucleotides agree with TRBD1. The CDR3 is 15 residues long. CDR1 is LGHNA, CDR2 YSLEER, per germline. The J segment lost 3 bases and the V segment lost 0 bases, leaving 5 bases of the junction unmatched. CDR3 sequence: CASSQEARGYYEQYF. CDR3 in DNA: TGCGCCAGCAGCCAAGAGGCCAGGGGGTACTACGAGCAGTACTTC.

The chain is built from TRBV9 and TRBJ2-5, with a tentative D call TRBD2 (6 bases). Germline V lookup: CDR1 SGDLS, CDR2 YYNGEE. The V end lost 2 bases, the J end lost 5 bases, and 7 bases lay between the germline ends. The CDR3 spans 12 residues. The CDR3 sequence: CASSVGGETQYF. The DNA for the CDR3 is TGTGCCAGCAGCGTCGGGGGTGAGACCCAGTACTTC.

The rearrangement joins TRBV18 to TRBJ2-5; D gene ambiguous. V was shortened by 0 bases and J by 5 bases, with 13 bases between the two germline ends. Per the germline V gene, CDR1 is KGHSH and CDR2 is LQKENI. This CDR3 has 15 residues. The CDR3 spells CASSPPGWARETQYF. The CDR3 bases are TGTGCCAGCTCACCACCGGGGTGGGCAAGGGAGACCCAGTACTTC.

This clone was found a few times. The chain recombines TRBV30 with TRBJ1-1, with a tentative D call TRBD1 (6 bases). The length of the CDR3 is 13 residues. V shed 7 bases and J shed 5 bases, with 17 bases lying between them. The germline gives CDR1 GTSNPN, CDR2 SVGIG (reference sequence). DNA for the CDR3: TGTGCCTCAATCCCAGGGGTTTCAACTGAAGCTTTCTTT. This sequence encodes CASIPGVSTEAFF. Filled out from reference TRBV30 and TRBJ1-1, the complete variable domain reads SQTIHQWPATLVQPVGSPLSLECTVEGTSNPNLYWYRQAAGRGLQLLFYSVGIGQISSEVPQNLSASRPQDRQFILSSKKLLLSDSGFYLCASIPGVSTEAFFGQGTRLTVV.

The V call is TRBV19, the J call TRBJ1-5; 9 nucleotides match TRBD1. Germline loops: CDR1 LNHDA, CDR2 SQIVND (reference sequence). Unmatched junction bases numbered 7, after V lost 2 bases and J lost 2 bases. There are 17 residues in the CDR3. The CDR3 region has the DNA TGTGCCAGTAGTATACCAACAGGGGGCGCAGGCAATCAGCCCCAGCATTTT. It codes for CASSIPTGGAGNQPQHF.

The V gene is TRBV28, the J gene TRBJ1-1, with D unresolved. In germline, CDR1 is MDHEN, CDR2 SYDVKM. V was pared by 8 bases and J by 3 bases, with 16 bases between. CDR3 length equals 14 residues. The CDR3, as DNA: TGTGCCAGCCGTAGGGCAGGCTGGGACACTGAAGCTTTCTTT. Protein: CASRRAGWDTEAFF.

This clone was seen a few times. J is TRBJ2-7 and V is TRBV28; 8 nucleotides line up with TRBD2. The CDR3 totals 14 residues. CDR1 is MDHEN and CDR2 is SYDVKM in the germline V gene. V was clipped by 5 bases and J by 6 bases; unmatched bases: 9. CDR3 DNA: TGTGCCAGCAGTCCGCAACTAGCGGTTCCCGAGCAGTACTTC. Translation: CASSPQLAVPEQYF.

This clone was seen a single time. The V call is TRBV14, the J call TRBJ2-1; 9 positions match TRBD2. The CDR3 has 15 residues. Germline V gives CDR1 SGHDN, CDR2 FVKESK. With 4 bases clipped from V and 2 bases from J, the junction kept 3 bases outside the gene matches. The CDR3 region has the DNA TGTGCCAGCAGCCCAGCGGGAGGACCCTACAATGAGCAGTTCTTC. Protein: CASSPAGGPYNEQFF.

The V call is TRBV5-1, the J call TRBJ1-1; perhaps TRBD1 as D (5 bases). CDR1 and CDR2 from the germline V gene are SGHRS and YFSETQ. The CDR3 is 15 amino acids. Trimming took 0 bases from V and 6 from J, leaving 15 bases between them. For the CDR3, the DNA is TGCGCCAGCAGCTTGGGACAGCTACCGTTGGCTGAAGCTTTCTTT. Translating gives CASSLGQLPLAEAFF.